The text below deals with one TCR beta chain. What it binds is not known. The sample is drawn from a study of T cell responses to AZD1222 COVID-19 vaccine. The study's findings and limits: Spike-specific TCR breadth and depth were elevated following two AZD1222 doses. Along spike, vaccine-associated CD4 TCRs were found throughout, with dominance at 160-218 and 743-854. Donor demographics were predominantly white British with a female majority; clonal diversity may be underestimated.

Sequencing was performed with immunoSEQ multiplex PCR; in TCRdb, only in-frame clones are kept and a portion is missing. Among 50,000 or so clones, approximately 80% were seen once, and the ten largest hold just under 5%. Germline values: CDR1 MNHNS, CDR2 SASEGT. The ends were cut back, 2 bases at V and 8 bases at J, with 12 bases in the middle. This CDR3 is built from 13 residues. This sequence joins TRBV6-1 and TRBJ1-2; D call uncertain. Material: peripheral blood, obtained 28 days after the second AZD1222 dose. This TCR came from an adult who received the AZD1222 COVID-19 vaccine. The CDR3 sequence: CASSEPRLEGYTF. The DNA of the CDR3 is TGTGCCAGCAGTGAACCACGGCTTGAGGGCTACACCTTC.